Listed below are T cell receptor beta chains from one sample, sequenced in a study of CD8+ T cells in alopecia areata. Method: immunoSEQ multiplex PCR; TCRdb's copy keeps in-frame clones and lacks some. The sample consists of about 110,000 clones, approximately 50% of them appearing once. The sequenced material came from NKG2D-low CD8+ T cells sorted from blood. All receptors come from a human donor with alopecia areata. Both conserved end residues are part of each CDR3. A D gene is named only where the DNA matches it firmly. Expanded clones are given a class, and other clones once, few, many or no size at all.

V	J	D	size	CDR3	DNA
TRBV30	TRBJ1-1	NA	once	CAWSLTENTEAFF	TGTGCCTGGAGTCTTACAGAGAACACTGAAGCTTTCTTT
TRBV4-1	TRBJ1-1	NA	NA	CASSHGGGTEAFF	TGCGCCAGCAGCCATGGAGGGGGCACTGAAGCTTTCTTT
TRBV23-1	TRBJ1-1	TRBD1	few	CASSQEYRGRAFF	TGCGCCAGCAGTCAAGAATACAGGGGGCGAGCTTTCTTT
TRBV12-2	TRBJ2-7	NA	NA	CASRNQREASYEQYF	TGTGCAAGTCGAAACCAAAGGGAGGCTTCCTACGAGCAGTACTTC
TRBV28	TRBJ1-1	NA	NA	CASSLGGNTEAFF	TGTGCCAGCAGTTTAGGTGGTAACACTGAAGCTTTCTTT
TRBV9	TRBJ2-5	TRBD1	NA	CASSVATGQETQYF	TGTGCCAGCAGCGTAGCGACAGGGCAAGAGACCCAGTACTTC
TRBV7-9	TRBJ1-1	NA	many	CASSLALGPKNTEAFF	TGTGCCAGCAGCTTAGCTTTGGGGCCGAAGAACACTGAAGCTTTCTTT
TRBV6-6	TRBJ2-3	NA	NA	CASREGTDTQYF	TGTGCCAGCAGGGAGGGCACAGATACGCAGTATTTT
TRBV4-1	TRBJ2-7	TRBD2	NA	CASSHGGLAGDYEQYF	TGCGCCAGCAGCCATGGGGGACTAGCGGGAGACTACGAGCAGTACTTC
TRBV5-1	TRBJ2-7	NA	few	CASSLAPDEQYF	TGCGCCAGCAGCTTGGCACCCGACGAGCAGTACTTC
TRBV29-1	TRBJ1-1	TRBD1	NA	CSGGRQGRWTEAFF	TGCAGCGGGGGACGACAGGGGAGGTGGACTGAAGCTTTCTTT
TRBV5-1	TRBJ2-7	NA	NA	CASRSTGSYEQYF	TGCGCCAGCAGATCTACCGGCTCCTACGAGCAGTACTTC
TRBV27	TRBJ2-1	NA	NA	CASSLVLSSYNEQFF	TGTGCCAGCAGTTTAGTCCTGAGCTCCTACAATGAGCAGTTCTTC
TRBV20-1	TRBJ1-5	NA	few	CSARNQPQHF	TGCAGTGCTCGGAATCAGCCCCAGCATTTT
TRBV5-6	TRBJ2-3	NA	NA	CASSFGVGDTQYF	TGTGCCAGCAGCTTCGGTGTCGGGGATACGCAGTATTTT
TRBV5-1	TRBJ1-5	NA	few	CASSLGTDYNQPQHF	TGCGCCAGCAGCTTAGGGACGGATTACAATCAGCCCCAGCATTTT
TRBV30	TRBJ2-7	NA	NA	CAWAGTDPYEQYF	TGTGCCTGGGCTGGAACGGATCCCTACGAGCAGTACTTC
TRBV29-1	TRBJ1-1	TRBD1	NA	CSVVGDRDAEAFF	TGCAGCGTTGTAGGGGACAGGGACGCTGAAGCTTTCTTT
TRBV19	TRBJ2-7	TRBD2	once	CASSGTSGPTYEQYF	TGTGCCAGTAGCGGGACTAGCGGGCCTACCTACGAGCAGTACTTC
TRBV28	TRBJ1-1	NA	NA	CASSFGPEAFF	TGTGCCAGCAGTTTCGGGCCTGAAGCTTTCTTT
TRBV28	TRBJ2-7	TRBD2	NA	CASKSSGSWYEQYF	TGTGCCAGTAAGTCTAGCGGGAGTTGGTACGAGCAGTACTTC
TRBV29-1	TRBJ2-5	NA	NA	CSVEDGTSQETQYF	TGCAGCGTTGAAGACGGAACCAGCCAAGAGACCCAGTACTTC
TRBV28	TRBJ2-7	TRBD1	NA	CASKPSRDRGFEQYF	TGTGCCAGCAAACCTTCTCGAGACAGGGGGTTCGAGCAGTACTTC
TRBV13	TRBJ2-5	NA	NA	CASSFRGGETQYF	TGTGCCAGCAGCTTTAGGGGGGGAGAGACCCAGTACTTC
TRBV28	TRBJ2-1	NA	NA	CASRRGLVHEQFF	TGTGCCAGCAGGCGCGGCCTAGTGCATGAGCAGTTCTTC
TRBV4-1	TRBJ1-2	TRBD1	NA	CASSLGQGNYYGYTF	TGCGCCAGCAGCCTGGGACAGGGGAACTACTATGGCTACACCTTC
TRBV2	TRBJ2-1	TRBD2	NA	CASRTTSATYNEQFF	TGTGCCAGCAGGACCACTAGCGCGACATACAATGAGCAGTTCTTC
TRBV14	TRBJ2-1	NA	medium-sized	CASSQDWEQIGEQFF	TGTGCCAGCAGCCAAGATTGGGAACAGATCGGTGAGCAGTTCTTC
TRBV10-3	TRBJ2-3	TRBD1	NA	CAISEPDRDRGFPGPVGDTQYF	TGTGCCATCAGTGAGCCGGACCGGGACAGGGGTTTCCCGGGGCCCGTGGGAGATACGCAGTATTTT
TRBV5-6	TRBJ2-7	NA	NA	CASSFPFGSVSYEQYF	TGTGCCAGCAGCTTTCCTTTCGGGAGTGTTTCCTACGAGCAGTACTTC
TRBV28	TRBJ2-1	NA	NA	CASAERARGNEQFF	TGTGCCAGCGCGGAGCGGGCGAGGGGCAATGAGCAGTTCTTC
TRBV25-1	TRBJ1-1	NA	NA	CASSERNTEAFF	TGTGCCAGCAGTGAAAGGAACACTGAAGCTTTCTTT
TRBV6-1	TRBJ2-5	NA	NA	CASNFRAGLLETQYF	TGTGCCAGCAACTTCAGGGCAGGGTTGCTCGAAACCCAGTACTTC
TRBV29-1	TRBJ2-7	NA	NA	CSVDGGRVDHEQYF	TGCAGCGTTGACGGGGGCAGGGTGGATCACGAGCAGTACTTC
TRBV5-1	TRBJ2-2	NA	NA	CASSFGRITGELFF	TGCGCCAGCAGCTTTGGGAGGATCACCGGGGAGCTGTTTTTT
TRBV6-5	TRBJ1-1	NA	NA	CASSTSGPNTEAFF	TGTGCCAGCAGCACCTCAGGGCCGAACACTGAAGCTTTCTTT
TRBV29-1	TRBJ2-1	NA	few	CSVEPPGALYNEQFF	TGCAGCGTTGAGCCGCCGGGAGCCCTCTACAATGAGCAGTTCTTC
TRBV13	TRBJ2-3	NA	few	CASSSRLEGSTDTQYF	TGTGCCAGCAGCTCCCGACTAGAGGGGAGCACAGATACGCAGTATTTT
TRBV29-1	TRBJ2-7	TRBD2	few	CSVDGVSGRFPVEQYF	TGCAGCGTTGATGGAGTTAGCGGGAGGTTTCCAGTCGAGCAGTACTTC
TRBV28	TRBJ2-5	TRBD1	few	CASSVGQDQETQYF	TGTGCCAGCAGTGTCGGACAGGACCAAGAGACCCAGTACTTC
TRBV28	TRBJ2-5	TRBD1	NA	CASQGQGYQETQYF	TGTGCCAGCCAGGGACAGGGCTACCAAGAGACCCAGTACTTC
TRBV2	TRBJ2-1	TRBD2	NA	CASSEWGGSYNEQFF	TGTGCCAGCAGTGAATGGGGGGGCTCCTACAATGAGCAGTTCTTC
TRBV30	TRBJ2-5	NA	NA	CAWSFGETQYF	TGTGCCTGGAGTTTTGGAGAGACCCAGTACTTC
TRBV28	TRBJ1-1	NA	NA	CAALGTRGEAFF	TGTGCAGCTCTGGGGACCCGCGGTGAAGCTTTCTTT
TRBV4-1	TRBJ1-2	NA	NA	CASSQDRGDYGYTF	TGCGCCAGCAGCCAAGATAGAGGGGACTATGGCTACACCTTC